The rows below give T cell receptor beta chains drawn from one sample of a study of T cells in Graves' hyperthyroidism and ophthalmopathy. TCRdb reprocessed the multiplex PCR reads via MiXCR and lists one record per CDR3 protein. Of some 420,000 distinct CDR3 sequences in the sample, approximately 14% were seen once. Specimen: blood. The origin of the receptors is a woman under 30 with Graves' hyperthyroidism. Both conserved end residues are part of each CDR3. D genes are given only for firm matches. Rows give clone size only sometimes, using once, few, many, or a class for an expanded clone.

J gene	V gene	D gene	clone size	CDR3 length	CDR3 DNA	CDR3 protein
TRBJ1-1	TRBV27	NA	many	15	TGTGCCAGCAGTTTATCCCCAGGGATGAGCACTGAAGCTTTCTTT	CASSLSPGMSTEAFF
TRBJ1-5	TRBV6-5	NA	few	13	TGTGCCAGCAGTTACTCGGTACGTCAGCCCCAGCATTTT	CASSYSVRQPQHF
TRBJ1-6	TRBV12-3/TRBV12-4	NA	many	15	TGTGCCAGCAGTTTATCGCAGGGCGCGAATTCACCCCTCCACTTT	CASSLSQGANSPLHF
TRBJ1-5	TRBV30	NA	many	13	TGTGCCTGGAGTGTACAGACAGAACAGCCCCAGCATTTT	CAWSVQTEQPQHF
TRBJ2-5	TRBV6-1	NA	many	14	TGTGCCAGCAGTCGCTATAGCGGCCAAGAGACCCAGTACTTC	CASSRYSGQETQYF
TRBJ1-6	TRBV11-2	TRBD1	few	19	TGTGCCAGCGGCTTAGTTGGGGTACTCTACAGGGGGCTACAGTCACCCCTCCACTTT	CASGLVGVLYRGLQSPLHF
TRBJ1-2	TRBV6-1	NA	many	15	TGTGCCAGCAGTGAAGTGGGCAGCTTCAACTATGGCTACACCTTC	CASSEVGSFNYGYTF
TRBJ2-1	TRBV7-3	TRBD2	many	20	TGTGCCAGCAGCTATGAACTAGCGGGAGGACCTTGGGGCTCCTACAATGAGCAGTTCTTC	CASSYELAGGPWGSYNEQFF
TRBJ1-4	TRBV27	TRBD1	many	14	TGTGCCAGCAGTCGCAGGGGGTTAAATGAAAAACTGTTTTTT	CASSRRGLNEKLFF
TRBJ2-7	TRBV20-1	TRBD1	many	12	TGCAGTGCTAGCGACAGGGGCGTCGAGCAGTACTTC	CSASDRGVEQYF
TRBJ2-1	TRBV27	NA	many	13	TGTGCCAGCACTTCGGGGGAAGACAATGAGCAGTTCTTC	CASTSGEDNEQFF
TRBJ1-1	TRBV29-1	TRBD1	NA	15	TGCAGCGCAGGAATTTCTGACAGGGGGCTGGCTGAAGCTTTCTTT	CSAGISDRGLAEAFF
TRBJ1-1	TRBV28	NA	many	14	TGTGCCAGCAGTTTGGGGTCGCTGAACACTGAAGCTTTCTTT	CASSLGSLNTEAFF
TRBJ2-2	TRBV7-8	NA	few	15	TGTGCCAGCAGCTTAGCAGGAATCGACACCGGGGAGCTGTTTTTT	CASSLAGIDTGELFF
TRBJ2-3	TRBV20-1	NA	few	13	TGCAGTGCCCAGGGGGGGTTCCGAGATACGCAGTATTTT	CSAQGGFRDTQYF
TRBJ1-1	TRBV20-1	NA	NA	14	TGCAGTGCTCAGGTCCGAGATCCGGGGACTGAAGCTTTCTTT	CSAQVRDPGTEAFF
TRBJ2-7	TRBV6-5	NA	NA	15	TGTGCCAGCAGTTACGAAGCAGGGGCCTCCTACGAGCAGTACTTC	CASSYEAGASYEQYF
TRBJ1-2	TRBV12-3/TRBV12-4	TRBD1	many	16	TGTGCCAGCAGTTTAGAGAGGGGGCTTTCTAACTATGGCTACACCTTC	CASSLERGLSNYGYTF
TRBJ2-1	TRBV6-2/TRBV6-3	NA	many	14	TGTGCCAGCAGTTACGGGTTCGACGGGAATGAGCAGTTCTTC	CASSYGFDGNEQFF
TRBJ2-2	TRBV7-2	NA	NA	12	TGTGCCAGCAGGGTGCGGTCCGGGGAGCTGTTTTTT	CASRVRSGELFF
TRBJ2-1	TRBV5-8	TRBD2	NA	15	TGTGCCAGCAGCTTCGTAGCGGGAGAGCACAATGAGCAGTTCTTC	CASSFVAGEHNEQFF
TRBJ2-7	TRBV6-6	NA	many	14	TGTGCCAGCAGTTACGCGAGGAACTCCTACGAGCAGTACTTC	CASSYARNSYEQYF
TRBJ2-7	TRBV10-3	TRBD1	many	14	TGTGCCATCAGTGCCGGGACAGGGCAGTACGAGCAGTACTTC	CAISAGTGQYEQYF
TRBJ2-7	TRBV7-8	NA	many	20	TGTGCCAGCAGCTTAAGTTCCCGGGGCGAGTTCGGCGGGTACTCCTACGAGCAGTACTTC	CASSLSSRGEFGGYSYEQYF
TRBJ2-2	TRBV7-2	TRBD2	many	16	TGTGCCAGCAGCGCGTCTAGCGGGAGGCCCACCGGGGAGCTGTTTTTT	CASSASSGRPTGELFF
TRBJ2-7	TRBV2	NA	NA	14	TGTGCCACCTCAACCCAAGGGGCTGGCTACGAGCAGTACTTC	CATSTQGAGYEQYF
TRBJ2-3	TRBV7-3	TRBD2	few	17	TGTGCCAGCAGTTTAGGGACTAGCGGGAGGAGCACAGATACGCAGTATTTT	CASSLGTSGRSTDTQYF
TRBJ2-3	TRBV6-1	TRBD2	many	13	TGTGCCAGCAGTGAAACTAGCGGTTATACGCAGTATTTT	CASSETSGYTQYF
TRBJ2-1	TRBV20-1	TRBD2	many	15	TGCAGTGGGACTAGCGGGGATAAAACCTACAATGAGCAGTTCTTC	CSGTSGDKTYNEQFF
TRBJ1-5	TRBV6-1	NA	few	13	TGTGCCAGCAGTGAAGAGGTCCGGCAGCCCCAGCATTTT	CASSEEVRQPQHF
TRBJ2-6	TRBV7-9	NA	NA	16	TGTGCCAGCAGCGTACTGACGGGCTCTGGGGCCAACGTCCTGACTTTC	CASSVLTGSGANVLTF
TRBJ2-2	TRBV19	TRBD1	few	15	TGTGCCAGTAGTACCGGGACAGGAGCCACCGGGGAGCTGTTTTTT	CASSTGTGATGELFF
TRBJ1-1	TRBV7-9	TRBD1	few	15	TGTGCCAGCAGCCCGGGACAGGGAAGGAACACTGAAGCTTTCTTT	CASSPGQGRNTEAFF
TRBJ2-7	TRBV7-2	TRBD2	many	15	TGTGCCAGCAGCTTAGGTCGGGGGGTGCCCTACGAGCAGTACTTC	CASSLGRGVPYEQYF
TRBJ1-4	TRBV7-2	NA	NA	14	TGTGCCAGCAGCTTAACCACCCATAATGAAAAACTGTTTTTT	CASSLTTHNEKLFF
TRBJ2-3	TRBV28	NA	many	19	TGTGCCAGCAGTTTCTCGTCGGAAGCGCCGGATAAACGCACAGATACGCAGTATTTT	CASSFSSEAPDKRTDTQYF
TRBJ2-5	TRBV12-3/TRBV12-4	NA	NA	14	TGTGCCAGCACTCCACCCGGGCTTCGTGAGACCCAGTACTTC	CASTPPGLRETQYF
TRBJ2-1	TRBV15	NA	NA	13	TGTGCCACCAGCAGTTCGAAGGGATATGAGCAGTTCTTC	CATSSSKGYEQFF
TRBJ2-3	TRBV7-6	TRBD2	few	15	TGTGCCAGCAGCATTACTAGCGGGCTCACAGATACGCAGTATTTT	CASSITSGLTDTQYF
TRBJ2-1	TRBV28	NA	many	15	TGTGCCAGCAGTTTAGGTTTGGGTCTCTACAATGAGCAGTTCTTC	CASSLGLGLYNEQFF
TRBJ1-1	TRBV12-3/TRBV12-4	NA	many	12	TGTGCCAGCAGTCGGCCCGTAGGTGAAGCTTTCTTT	CASSRPVGEAFF
TRBJ2-3	TRBV6-1	TRBD2	NA	13	TGTGCCAGCAGTGAATTGGCTAGCGGGAGACAGTATTTT	CASSELASGRQYF
TRBJ1-6	TRBV27	NA	NA	14	TGTGCCAGCAGACCAAACAATTATAATTCACCCCTCCACTTT	CASRPNNYNSPLHF
TRBJ2-7	TRBV28	TRBD2	many	15	TGTGCCAGCAGTTTACTAGCGGGAGGTACCTACGAGCAGTACTTC	CASSLLAGGTYEQYF
TRBJ2-2	TRBV5-1	TRBD2	once	18	TGCGCCAGCAGTTCCCGACTAGCGGGAGGGTACCCAACCGGGGAGCTGTTTTTT	CASSSRLAGGYPTGELFF
TRBJ1-2	TRBV29-1	TRBD1	NA	12	TGCAGCGTTGCCACAGGGGGCATTGGCTACACCTTC	CSVATGGIGYTF
TRBJ2-3	TRBV28	NA	many	13	TGTGCCAGTATCAGACAGTCCACAGATACGCAGTATTTT	CASIRQSTDTQYF
TRBJ1-2	TRBV20-1	NA	many	12	TGCAGTGCTAGAGGGGGCAGCTATGGCTACACCTTC	CSARGGSYGYTF
TRBJ1-1	TRBV10-3	NA	NA	14	TGTGCCATCAGTGAGAGTCAGATGAACACTGAAGCTTTCTTT	CAISESQMNTEAFF
TRBJ2-5	TRBV12-3/TRBV12-4	TRBD1	many	12	TGTGCCAGCAGTGGACAGGGGGAGACCCAGTACTTC	CASSGQGETQYF
TRBJ2-6	TRBV5-1	TRBD1	NA	19	TGCGCCAGCAGCAAGAACAGGGGCGACGACGGCTCTGGGGCCAACGTCCTGACTTTC	CASSKNRGDDGSGANVLTF
TRBJ2-5	TRBV3-1	NA	many	13	TGTGCCAGCAGCCAAGCTAGTATAAAGACCCAGTACTTC	CASSQASIKTQYF
TRBJ1-4	TRBV11-2	NA	few	15	TGTGCCAGCAGCTTGGTCGGGGGTAATAATGAAAAACTGTTTTTT	CASSLVGGNNEKLFF